This T cell receptor beta chain was identified during a study of neurological immune-mediated disorders. Study-level findings and limits: TCR-beta repertoires seemed private in all groups, with no expanded CDR3 amino acid sequences shared.

The study built sorted libraries from some 900,000 CD4+ or CD8+ T cells. This clonotype was observed at least ten times. Antigen specificity is unknown. V was shortened by 5 bases and J by 0 bases, with 5 bases between the two germline ends. The CDR3 runs to 13 residues. CDR1 and CDR2 (germline): SGHTA, FQGNSA. TCRdb processed the 5' RACE reads anew with MiXCR; each CDR3 protein has one entry. The sample lists about 38,000 distinct CDR3 sequences, 4% to 5.5% seen once, with roughly 9% in the top ten. Source material: CD4+ T cells from blood. The J gene is TRBJ1-5, the V gene TRBV7-2; D uncertain. The receptor was derived from a man younger than 30 in good health. The CDR3: CASSRDSNQPQHF. The CDR3 coding sequence is TGTGCCAGCAGCAGGGATAGCAATCAGCCCCAGCATTTT.